This T cell receptor (beta chain) was retrieved from a study of cytomegalovirus exposure and HLA in healthy donors. Study information: The same platform was used for the roughly 120 validation repertoires as for the roughly 670 first-cohort repertoires, as reported in a later analysis. Findings and limits, study-wide: Generally TCR sequences proved uncommon, though certain public TCRs appeared in numerous donors.

The donors were members of the validation cohort comprising over a hundred subjects, separate from the roughly 650-subject first cohort. Germline V CDR1 and CDR2: MGHDK, SYGVNS. This CDR3 has 16 amino acids. V trimming: 4 bases; J trimming: 6 bases; junction bases outside the gene matches: 6. Method: immunoSEQ multiplex PCR; TCRdb's copy keeps in-frame clones and lacks some. The table includes more than 110,000 clones, around four fifths detected once. Remarks on this clone: Antigen unknown.

Sequenced sample: PBMCs. This chain links TRBV25-1 with TRBJ2-2, with TRBD1 identical over 12 bases. This receptor was taken from a woman aged 25 to 45 in good health and CMV-seronegative. The CDR3 is CASSAPGQGASGELFF. CDR3 DNA: TGTGCCAGCAGTGCCCCGGGACAGGGGGCTTCCGGGGAGCTGTTTTTT.